This T cell receptor (beta chain) was identified during a study of T cell responses to AZD1222 COVID-19 vaccine. Trimming pared 6 bases from V and 0 bases from J, leaving 18 bases between. This CDR3 comprises 16 residues. The germline gives CDR1 MNHEY, CDR2 SMNVEV (reference sequence). TCRdb's copy holds only in-frame clones and misses some; the assay was immunoSEQ multiplex PCR. Seen here are about 110,000 clones, around 82% observed once, and the top ten hold about 6.2%. This chain joins TRBV27 and TRBJ2-7, with D perhaps matching TRBD1 (6 bases). This receptor was taken from an adult in good health. The input for sequencing was peripheral blood, taken on day 0 of AZD1222 vaccination. The CDR3 spells CASRTYLRQDSYEQYF. The CDR3 bases are TGTGCCAGCAGGACGTACCTGAGACAGGACTCCTACGAGCAGTACTTC.